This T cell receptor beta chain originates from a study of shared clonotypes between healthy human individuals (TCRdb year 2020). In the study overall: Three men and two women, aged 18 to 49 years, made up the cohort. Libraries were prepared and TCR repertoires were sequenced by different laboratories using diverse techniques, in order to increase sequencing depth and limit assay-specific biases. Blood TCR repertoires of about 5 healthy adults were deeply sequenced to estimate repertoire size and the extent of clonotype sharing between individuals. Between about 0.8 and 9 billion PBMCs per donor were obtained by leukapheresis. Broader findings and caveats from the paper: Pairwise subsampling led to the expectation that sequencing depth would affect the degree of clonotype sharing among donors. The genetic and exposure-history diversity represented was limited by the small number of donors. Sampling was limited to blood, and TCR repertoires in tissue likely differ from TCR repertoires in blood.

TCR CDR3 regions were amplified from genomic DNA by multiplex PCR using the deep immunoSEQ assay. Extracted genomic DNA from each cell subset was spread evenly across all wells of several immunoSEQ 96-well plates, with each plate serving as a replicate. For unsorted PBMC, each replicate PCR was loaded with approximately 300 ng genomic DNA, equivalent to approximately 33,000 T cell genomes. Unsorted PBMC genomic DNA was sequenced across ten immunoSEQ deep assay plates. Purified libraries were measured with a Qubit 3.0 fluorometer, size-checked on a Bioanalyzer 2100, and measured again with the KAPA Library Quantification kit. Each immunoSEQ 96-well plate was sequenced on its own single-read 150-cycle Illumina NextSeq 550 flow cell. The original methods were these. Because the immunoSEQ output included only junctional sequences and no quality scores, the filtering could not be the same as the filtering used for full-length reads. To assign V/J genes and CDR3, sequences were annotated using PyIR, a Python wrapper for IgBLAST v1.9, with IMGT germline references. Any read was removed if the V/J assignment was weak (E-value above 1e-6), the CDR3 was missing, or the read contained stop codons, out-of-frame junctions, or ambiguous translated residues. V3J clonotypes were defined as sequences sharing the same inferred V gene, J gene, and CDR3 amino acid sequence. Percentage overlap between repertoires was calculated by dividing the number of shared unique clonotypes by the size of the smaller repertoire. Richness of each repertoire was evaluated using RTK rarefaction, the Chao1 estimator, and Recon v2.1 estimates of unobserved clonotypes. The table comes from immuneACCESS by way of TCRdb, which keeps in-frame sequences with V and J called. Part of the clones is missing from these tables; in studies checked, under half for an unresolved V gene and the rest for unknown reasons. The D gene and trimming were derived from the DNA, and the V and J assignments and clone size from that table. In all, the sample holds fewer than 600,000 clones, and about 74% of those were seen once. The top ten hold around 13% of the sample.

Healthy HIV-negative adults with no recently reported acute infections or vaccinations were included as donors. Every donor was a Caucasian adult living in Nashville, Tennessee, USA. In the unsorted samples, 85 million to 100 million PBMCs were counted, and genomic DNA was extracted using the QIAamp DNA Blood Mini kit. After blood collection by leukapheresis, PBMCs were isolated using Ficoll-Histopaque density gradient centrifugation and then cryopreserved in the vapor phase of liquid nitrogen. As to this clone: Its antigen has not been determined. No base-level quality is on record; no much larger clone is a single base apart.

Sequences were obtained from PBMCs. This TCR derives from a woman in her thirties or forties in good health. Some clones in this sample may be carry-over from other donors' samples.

The CDR3 here reads CASSLNEDTQYF. The sequenced DNA is TGTGCCAGCAGCTTAAATGAGGATACGCAGTATTTT. The sequence is built from TRBV7-8 and TRBJ2-3; a confident D gene designation cannot be given. The germline V gene encodes CDR1 SGHVS and CDR2 FQNEAQ. Trimming at the junction amounts to 2 bases on V and 6 bases on J, and the germline ends lie 6 bases apart. The CDR3 starts with the cysteine, ends with the phenylalanine, and has 12 residues. Left in the record is the CDR3 DNA by itself, 36 bases read in frame from the first base.